This T cell receptor (beta chain) originates from a study of Graves' ophthalmopathy and Graves' hyperthyroidism. The authors amplified TCR beta CDR3 regions from RNA transcripts. The library came from an HTBI-primed first-round RT-PCR and a second-round multiplex PCR. Via MiXCR, TCRdb re-called the multiplex PCR reads, giving one row per CDR3 protein. The sample has under 800,000 distinct CDR3 sequences; over 20% are singletons. About this clonotype itself: Its antigen is as yet unknown.

Study-wide results and caveats: Most thyroid-expanded clonotypes exceeding 0.001 frequency were also found in blood.

Germline lookup yields CDR1 SGHVS and CDR2 FNYEAQ. V lost 5 bases to trimming and J lost 0 bases; unmatched junction nucleotides: 13. The CDR3 runs to 19 residues. Sequencing input: peripheral blood. The V and J genes are TRBV7-6 and TRBJ1-6, with TRBD1 identical over 7 bases. The sequence derives from a woman aged 18-29 years with stable Graves' hyperthyroidism. Some clones in this sample may be carry-over from other donors' samples. The chain's CDR3 is CASSQNIPGGTSYNSPLHF. The CDR3 DNA follows: TGTGCCAGCAGCCAAAATATCCCAGGGGGAACCTCCTATAATTCACCCCTCCACTTT.